This TCR beta chain is drawn from a study of PD-1 blockade in classical Hodgkin lymphoma. Study summary: Treatment was intravenous nivolumab, 3 mg/kg every 2 weeks, until progression. Study-wide results and limits: Those achieving complete response showed baseline diversity like newly diagnosed patients.

Each patient's relapse followed autologous stem cell transplantation, and brentuximab vedotin exposure varied. Generated by immunoSEQ multiplex PCR, the TCRdb table keeps only in-frame clones and is missing some. The table has approximately 26,000 clones, less than 75% seen once. Trimming removed 9 bases at V and 2 bases at J, with 14 bases between. CDR1 is LNHDA and CDR2 is SQIVND in the germline V gene (reference sequence). The CDR3 is 13 amino acids. In its sample, this clone was seen a few times. Antigen: not known. J is TRBJ2-7 and V is TRBV19, with D unclear. The sequence was collected from a human donor with classical Hodgkin lymphoma. Sequencing was performed on peripheral blood mononuclear cells (PBMCs), taken before the second cycle of nivolumab. The CDR3 region has the DNA TGTGCCAGCAGGAACAGACAAACCTACGAGCAGTACTTC. Its protein product is CASRNRQTYEQYF.